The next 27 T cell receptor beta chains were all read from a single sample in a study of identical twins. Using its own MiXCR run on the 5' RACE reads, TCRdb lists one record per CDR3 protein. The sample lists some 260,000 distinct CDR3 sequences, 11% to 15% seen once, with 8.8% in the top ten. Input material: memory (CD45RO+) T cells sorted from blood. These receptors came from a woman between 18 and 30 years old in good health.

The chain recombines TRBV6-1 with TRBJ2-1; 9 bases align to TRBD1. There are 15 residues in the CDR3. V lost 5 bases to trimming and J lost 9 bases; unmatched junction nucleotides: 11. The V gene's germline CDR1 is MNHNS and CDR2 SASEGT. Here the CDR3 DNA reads TGTGCCAGCAGTCGGCGACAGGGGGGCCACCCTGAGCAGTTCTTC. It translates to CASSRRQGGHPEQFF.

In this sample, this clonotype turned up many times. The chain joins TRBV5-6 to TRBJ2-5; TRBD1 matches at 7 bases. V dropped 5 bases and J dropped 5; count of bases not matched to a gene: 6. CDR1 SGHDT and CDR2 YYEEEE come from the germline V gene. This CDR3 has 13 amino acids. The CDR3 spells CASSLKGAETQYF. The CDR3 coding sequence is TGTGCCAGCAGTTTGAAGGGGGCTGAGACCCAGTACTTC.

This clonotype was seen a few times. The CDR3 nucleotides read TGTGCCAGCAGCTTAGGAGCTACTAGTACCTACGAGCAGTACTTC. Its protein product is CASSLGATSTYEQYF. V and J are TRBV7-9 and TRBJ2-7, with a possible D match to TRBD2 (5 bases). Germline CDR1 and CDR2: SEHNR and FQNEAQ (reference sequence). CDR3 size: 15 residues. With 1 base removed from V and 2 bases from J, the gap between germline ends came to 12 bases.

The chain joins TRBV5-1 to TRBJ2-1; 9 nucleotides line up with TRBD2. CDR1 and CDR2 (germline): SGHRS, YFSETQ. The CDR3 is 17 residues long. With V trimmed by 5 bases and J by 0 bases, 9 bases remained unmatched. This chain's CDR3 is CASSGGSGSVSYNEQFF. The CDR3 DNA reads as TGCGCCAGCAGTGGAGGTAGCGGGAGCGTCTCCTACAATGAGCAGTTCTTC.

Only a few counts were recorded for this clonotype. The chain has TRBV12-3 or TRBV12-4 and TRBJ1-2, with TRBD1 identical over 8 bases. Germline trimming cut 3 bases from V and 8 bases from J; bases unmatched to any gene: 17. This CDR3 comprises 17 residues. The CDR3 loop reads CASSLLIVGRGLGGYTF. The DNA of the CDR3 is TGTGCCAGCAGTTTGTTAATTGTAGGCAGGGGGCTGGGGGGCTACACCTTC.

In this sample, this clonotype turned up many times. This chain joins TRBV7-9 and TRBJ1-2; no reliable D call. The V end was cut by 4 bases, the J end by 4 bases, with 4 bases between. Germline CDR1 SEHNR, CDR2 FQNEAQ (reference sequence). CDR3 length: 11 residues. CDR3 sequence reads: CASSSVYGYTF. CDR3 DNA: TGTGCCAGCAGCTCCGTCTATGGCTACACCTTC.

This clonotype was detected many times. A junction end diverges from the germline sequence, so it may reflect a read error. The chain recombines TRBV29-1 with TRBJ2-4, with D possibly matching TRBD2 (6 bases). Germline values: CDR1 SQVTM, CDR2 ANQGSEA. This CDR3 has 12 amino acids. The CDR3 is CSVQERRDIQYF. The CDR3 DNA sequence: TGCAGCGTTCAAGAACGGAGGGATATTCAGTACTTC.

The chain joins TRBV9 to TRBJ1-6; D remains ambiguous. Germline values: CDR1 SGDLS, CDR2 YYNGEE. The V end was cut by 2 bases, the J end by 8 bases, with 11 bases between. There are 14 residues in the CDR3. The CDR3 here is CASSVTGADSPLHF. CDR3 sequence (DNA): TGTGCCAGCAGCGTGACGGGCGCGGATTCACCCCTCCACTTT.

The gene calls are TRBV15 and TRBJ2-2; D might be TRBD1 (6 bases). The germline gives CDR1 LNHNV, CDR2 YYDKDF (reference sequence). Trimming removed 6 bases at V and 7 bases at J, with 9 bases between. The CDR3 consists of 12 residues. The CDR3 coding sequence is TGTGCCACCAGGTTAGGGGGCGGGGAGCTGTTTTTT. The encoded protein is CATRLGGGELFF.

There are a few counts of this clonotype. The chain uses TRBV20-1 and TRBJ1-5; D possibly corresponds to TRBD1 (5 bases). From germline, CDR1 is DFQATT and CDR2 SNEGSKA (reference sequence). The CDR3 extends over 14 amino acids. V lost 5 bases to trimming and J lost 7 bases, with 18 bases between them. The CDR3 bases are TGCAGTGCTGAGCCCCGAGACAGAGGACAGCCCCAGCATTTT. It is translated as CSAEPRDRGQPQHF.

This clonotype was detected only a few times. CDR3 residues: CASSAASQFVSPLHF. DNA of the CDR3: TGTGCCAGCAGTGCGGCTAGTCAATTTGTTTCACCCCTCCACTTT. This chain uses TRBV27 with TRBJ1-6; D not resolved. CDR1 is MNHEY, CDR2 SMNVEV, per germline (reference sequence). V was pared by 5 bases and J by 9 bases, with 17 bases between. The CDR3 runs 15 residues.

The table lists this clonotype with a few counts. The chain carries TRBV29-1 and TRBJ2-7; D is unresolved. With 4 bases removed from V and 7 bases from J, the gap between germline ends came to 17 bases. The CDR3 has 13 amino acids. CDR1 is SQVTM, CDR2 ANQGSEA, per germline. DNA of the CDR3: TGCAGCGTTGGGTCCCGGGCAGTGGGAGAGCAGTACTTC. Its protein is CSVGSRAVGEQYF.

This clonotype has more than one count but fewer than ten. In DNA, the CDR3 is TGCGCCAGCAGCACCGAGGGCTATGGCTACACCTTC. This codes for CASSTEGYGYTF. The chain joins TRBV5-1 to TRBJ1-2; D unclear. With 4 bases removed from V and 4 bases from J, the gap between germline ends came to 8 bases. The CDR3 runs 12 residues. Germline CDR1 reads SGHRS; CDR2 reads YFSETQ.

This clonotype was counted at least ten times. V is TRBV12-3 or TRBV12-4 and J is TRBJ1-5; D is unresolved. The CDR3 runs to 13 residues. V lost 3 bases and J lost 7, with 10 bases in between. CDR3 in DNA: TGTGCCAGCAGTTTGATCGAGGGCCAGCCCCAGCATTTT. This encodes CASSLIEGQPQHF.

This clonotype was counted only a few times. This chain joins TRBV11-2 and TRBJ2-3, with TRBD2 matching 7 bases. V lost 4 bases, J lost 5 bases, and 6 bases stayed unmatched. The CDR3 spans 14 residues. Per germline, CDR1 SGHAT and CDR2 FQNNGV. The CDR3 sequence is CASSYTSGEDTQYF. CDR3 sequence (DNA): TGTGCCAGCAGCTACACAAGCGGGGAAGATACGCAGTATTTT.

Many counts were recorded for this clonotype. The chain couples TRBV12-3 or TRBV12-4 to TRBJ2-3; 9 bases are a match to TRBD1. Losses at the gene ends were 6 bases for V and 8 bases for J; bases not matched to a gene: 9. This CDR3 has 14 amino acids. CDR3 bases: TGTGCCAGCAGCCGACAGGGGGGTTCGGGTACGCAGTATTTT. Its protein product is CASSRQGGSGTQYF.

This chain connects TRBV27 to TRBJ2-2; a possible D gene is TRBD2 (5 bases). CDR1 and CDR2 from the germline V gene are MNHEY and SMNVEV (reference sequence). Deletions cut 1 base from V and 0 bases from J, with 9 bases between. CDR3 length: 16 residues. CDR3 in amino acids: CASSLFGVTNTGELFF. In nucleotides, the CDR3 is TGTGCCAGCAGTTTATTCGGGGTTACGAACACCGGGGAGCTGTTTTTT.

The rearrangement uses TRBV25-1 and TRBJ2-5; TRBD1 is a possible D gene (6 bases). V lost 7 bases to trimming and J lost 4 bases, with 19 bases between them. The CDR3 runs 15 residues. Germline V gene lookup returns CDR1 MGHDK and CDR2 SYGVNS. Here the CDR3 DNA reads TGTGCCAGCACCCCCCCCCAGGGGCGGAGAGAGACCCAGTACTTC. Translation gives CASTPPQGRRETQYF. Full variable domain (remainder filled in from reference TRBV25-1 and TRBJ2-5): EADIYQTPRYLVIGTGKKITLECSQTMGHDKMYWYQQDPGMELHLIHYSYGVNSTEKGDLSSESTVSRIRTEHFPLTLESARPSHTSQYLCASTPPQGRRETQYFGPGTRLLVL.

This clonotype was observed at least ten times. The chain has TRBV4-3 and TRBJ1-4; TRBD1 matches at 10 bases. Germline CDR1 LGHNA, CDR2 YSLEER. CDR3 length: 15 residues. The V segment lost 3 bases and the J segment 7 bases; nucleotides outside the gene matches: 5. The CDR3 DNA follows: TGCGCCAGCAGCCAGGGTGGGACAGGGGTTGAAAAACTGTTTTTT. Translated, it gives CASSQGGTGVEKLFF.

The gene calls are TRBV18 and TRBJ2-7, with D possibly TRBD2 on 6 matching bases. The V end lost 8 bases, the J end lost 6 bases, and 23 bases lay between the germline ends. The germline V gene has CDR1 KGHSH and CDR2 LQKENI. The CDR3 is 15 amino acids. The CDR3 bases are TGTGCCAGCATGGGGGGACCCGTACTCCCTCGCGAGCAGTACTTC. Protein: CASMGGPVLPREQYF.

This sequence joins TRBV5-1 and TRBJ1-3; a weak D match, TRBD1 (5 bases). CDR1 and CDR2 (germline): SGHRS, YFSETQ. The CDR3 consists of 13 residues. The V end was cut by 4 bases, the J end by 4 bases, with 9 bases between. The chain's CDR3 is CASSQGYGNTIYF. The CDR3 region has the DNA TGCGCCAGCAGCCAGGGATACGGAAACACCATATATTTT.

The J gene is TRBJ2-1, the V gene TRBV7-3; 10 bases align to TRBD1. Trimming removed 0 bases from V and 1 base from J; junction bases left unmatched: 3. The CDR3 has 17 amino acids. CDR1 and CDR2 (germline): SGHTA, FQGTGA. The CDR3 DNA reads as TGTGCCAGCAGCTTAACGGGGGACAGGGGTTCCTACAATGAGCAGTTCTTC. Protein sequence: CASSLTGDRGSYNEQFF.

In DNA, the CDR3 is TGTGCCAGCAGCTTAACCTTCCGCGCGAACACCGGGGAGCTGTTTTTT. Translated: CASSLTFRANTGELFF. The rearrangement links TRBV7-2 to TRBJ2-2, with D uncertain. Trimming stripped 2 bases from V and 0 bases from J, with 10 bases between. Germline-derived CDR1 and CDR2 are SGHTA and FQGNSA. There are 16 residues in the CDR3.

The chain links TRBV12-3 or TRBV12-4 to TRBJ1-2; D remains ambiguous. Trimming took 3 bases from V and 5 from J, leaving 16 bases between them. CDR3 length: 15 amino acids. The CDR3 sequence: CASSLTGRRLYGYTF. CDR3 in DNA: TGTGCCAGCAGTTTGACGGGCAGGCGACTGTATGGCTACACCTTC.

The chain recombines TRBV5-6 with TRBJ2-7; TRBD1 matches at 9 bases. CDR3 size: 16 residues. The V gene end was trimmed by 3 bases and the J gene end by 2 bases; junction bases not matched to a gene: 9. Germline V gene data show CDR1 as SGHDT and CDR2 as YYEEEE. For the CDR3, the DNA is TGTGCCAGCAGCTCCCTGGGGACAGGGCGACCCTACGAGCAGTACTTC. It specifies CASSSLGTGRPYEQYF.

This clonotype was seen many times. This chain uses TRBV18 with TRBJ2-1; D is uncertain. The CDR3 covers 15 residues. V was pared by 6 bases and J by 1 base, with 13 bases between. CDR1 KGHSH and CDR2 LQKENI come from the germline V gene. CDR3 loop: CASSRRDWSYNEQFF. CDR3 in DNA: TGTGCCAGCTCCCGGAGAGATTGGTCCTACAATGAGCAGTTCTTC.

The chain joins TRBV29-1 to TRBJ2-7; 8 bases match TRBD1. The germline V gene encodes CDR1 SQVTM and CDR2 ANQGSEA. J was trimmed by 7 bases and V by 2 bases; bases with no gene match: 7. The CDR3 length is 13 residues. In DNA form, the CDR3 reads TGCAGCGTTGAACCAGGGGGCCCTGAAGAGCAGTACTTC. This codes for CSVEPGGPEEQYF.